Shown below are 15 T cell receptor beta chains from a single sample sequenced in a study of blood T cell repertoires in COVID-19. Libraries were prepared by immunoSEQ multiplex PCR; TCRdb keeps only in-frame clonotypes and omits some of them. The sample records tens of thousands of clones, less than 85% being singletons. Source material: peripheral blood. Receptors originate from a woman older than 75 with acute or convalescent COVID-19.

The chain links TRBV28 to TRBJ1-1; D is undetermined. Trimming shortened V by 6 bases and J by 3 bases, and 17 bases separated the two germline ends. Germline V CDR1 and CDR2: MDHEN, SYDVKM. The CDR3 is 15 residues long. CDR3 region: CASSPPGAGYTEAFF. The CDR3 DNA reads TGTGCCAGCAGCCCCCCCGGCGCGGGGTACACTGAAGCTTTCTTT. The variable domain in full, with the rest retrieved from reference TRBV28 and TRBJ1-1, is DVKVTQSSRYLVKRTGEKVFLECVQDMDHENMFWYRQDPGLGLRLIYFSYDVKMKEKGDIPEGYSVSREKKERFSLILESASTNQTSMYLCASSPPGAGYTEAFFGQGTRLTVV.

V usage is TRBV4-3 and J usage is TRBJ1-5; D might be TRBD1 (5 bases). Trimming removed 5 bases from V and 0 bases from J, with 11 bases in between. Germline V gives CDR1 LGHNA, CDR2 YSLEER. The CDR3 has 15 residues. The CDR3 DNA reads TGCGCCAGCAGCTCCGACAGACATAGCAATCAGCCCCAGCATTTT. It encodes CASSSDRHSNQPQHF.

This clone was counted between two and nine times. The CDR3 DNA follows: TGTGCCAGCAGCTTTAGCAGCCTGGGTACCTACGAGCAGTACTTC. Protein sequence: CASSFSSLGTYEQYF. The chain carries TRBV11-2 and TRBJ2-7; no reliable D call. Looked up from germline, CDR1 is SGHAT and CDR2 is FQNNGV. The CDR3 totals 15 residues. The germline V and J ends were trimmed by 3 bases and 2 bases, with 14 bases remaining between them.

The chain is built from TRBV7-3 and TRBJ2-3; perhaps TRBD1 as D (6 bases). V shed 4 bases and J shed 5 bases, with 7 bases lying between them. There are 12 residues in the CDR3. The germline V gene encodes CDR1 SGHTA and CDR2 FQGTGA. This chain's CDR3 is CASSSQGDTQYF. DNA of the CDR3: TGTGCCAGCAGCTCACAGGGAGATACGCAGTATTTT. The full variable domain, with the rest looked up from reference TRBV7-3 and TRBJ2-3, is GAGVSQTPSNKVTEKGKYVELRCDPISGHTALYWYRQSLGQGPEFLIYFQGTGAADDSGLPNDRFFAVRPEGSVSTLKIQRTERGDSAVYLCASSSQGDTQYFGPGTRLTVL.

The chain joins TRBV28 to TRBJ1-5; weak D call: TRBD1 (6 bases). CDR3 size: 16 residues. Germline V gives CDR1 MDHEN, CDR2 SYDVKM. V lost 6 bases and J lost 4, with 19 bases in between. CDR3 sequence: CASSGPQGLGNQPQHF. DNA for the CDR3: TGTGCCAGCAGCGGACCACAGGGATTGGGGAATCAGCCCCAGCATTTT.

The V gene is TRBV3-1 (or the pseudogene TRBV3-2), the J gene TRBJ1-2, with TRBD1 matching 7 bases. V was clipped by 4 bases and J by 5 bases; unmatched bases: 4. Germline-derived CDR1 and CDR2 are LGHDT and YNNKEL (reference sequence). CDR3 size: 13 residues. CDR3 protein: CASSPRTGYGYTF. DNA of the CDR3: TGTGCCAGCAGCCCCCGGACAGGATATGGCTACACCTTC.

This chain uses TRBV7-9 with TRBJ2-4, with D maybe TRBD2 (6 bases). The CDR3 runs to 18 residues. Germline V gene sequence: CDR1 SEHNR, CDR2 FQNEAQ (reference sequence). Trimming stripped 11 bases from V and 0 bases from J, with 26 bases between. In DNA, the CDR3 is TGTGCCGGTGACCGGGACTCGCTACGATCCCAAGCCAAAAACATTCAGTACTTC. It yields the protein CAGDRDSLRSQAKNIQYF.

This chain uses TRBV4-1 with TRBJ2-1; 8 bases map to TRBD2. Germline trimming cut 5 bases from V and 4 bases from J; bases unmatched to any gene: 13. The CDR3 spans 17 residues. Germline V gene data show CDR1 as MGHRA and CDR2 as YSYEKL. The CDR3 loop reads CASSSKTGAGAYNEQFF. The CDR3 DNA reads as TGCGCCAGCAGCTCAAAAACCGGAGCGGGGGCTTACAATGAGCAGTTCTTC.

J is TRBJ2-7 and V is TRBV9, with D maybe TRBD2 (5 bases). There are 15 residues in the CDR3. The V gene lost 1 base and the J gene lost 2 bases, with 13 bases spanning the gap. The germline V gene has CDR1 SGDLS and CDR2 YYNGEE. Written as DNA, the CDR3 is TGTGCCAGCAGCGTACAGCCGGGGATGGCCTACGAGCAGTACTTC. Amino acids: CASSVQPGMAYEQYF.

J is TRBJ2-3 and V is TRBV6-5, with 8 bases that match TRBD2. The CDR3 is 14 amino acids. CDR1 is MNHEY and CDR2 is SVGAGI in the germline V gene. Losses at the gene ends were 7 bases for V and 6 bases for J; bases not matched to a gene: 9. CDR3 residues: CASTPTGGGDTQYF. CDR3 sequence (DNA): TGTGCCAGCACCCCGACGGGCGGGGGGGATACGCAGTATTTT.

This chain links TRBV10-3 with TRBJ2-1; 10 bases line up with TRBD2. CDR3 length: 15 residues. Germline V gene lookup returns CDR1 ENHRY and CDR2 SYGVKD. Trimming cost V 6 bases and J 6 bases; bases outside gene matches: 8. Here the CDR3 DNA reads TGTGCCATCAGGGGGGGACTAGCGAGTACCAATGAGCAGTTCTTC. As protein: CAIRGGLASTNEQFF.

The chain employs TRBV11-2 and TRBJ2-1; 7 bases line up with TRBD1. Germline CDR1 is SGHAT and CDR2 is FQNNGV. CDR3 size: 14 residues. V lost 4 bases and J lost 6; bases outside the gene matches: 6. CDR3 sequence reads: CASSSRTGINEQFF. The CDR3 DNA reads TGTGCCAGCAGCTCCCGGACAGGCATCAATGAGCAGTTCTTC.

This clone was found once. The chain joins TRBV5-1 to TRBJ2-1, with D perhaps TRBD2 (6 bases). V was pared by 0 bases and J by 6 bases, with 7 bases between. This CDR3 has 13 amino acids. CDR1 and CDR2 (germline): SGHRS, YFSETQ. The CDR3 sequence is CASSLGEVNEQFF. CDR3 DNA sequence: TGCGCCAGCAGCTTGGGGGAGGTCAATGAGCAGTTCTTC.

J is TRBJ2-2 and V is TRBV7-9; 8 bases align to TRBD2. The CDR3 loop spans 15 amino acids. Germline loops: CDR1 SEHNR, CDR2 FQNEAQ (reference sequence). Trimming took 5 bases from V and 4 from J; bases not matched to a gene: 6. DNA for the CDR3: TGTGCCAGCAGCATATCGACTAGCGTCACCGGGGAGCTGTTTTTT. Protein sequence: CASSISTSVTGELFF.

This CDR3 is CASSQGSGANVLTF. The CDR3, as DNA: TGTGCCAGCAGCCAGGGGAGTGGGGCCAACGTCCTGACTTTC. The chain links TRBV3-1 (or the pseudogene TRBV3-2) to TRBJ2-6; a possible D gene is TRBD2 (5 bases). Trimming pared 3 bases from V and 3 bases from J, leaving 6 bases between. This CDR3 is 14 amino acids long. Looked up from germline, CDR1 is LGHDT and CDR2 is YNNKEL (reference sequence).